This passage covers 25 T cell receptor beta chains from one sample sequenced in a study of beta chain features in type 1 diabetes. Study results and caveats: In every one of the four CD4+ subsets, TCRB CDR3s were moderately but significantly shorter in Type 1 diabetes patients.

TCRB transcripts that were expressed got sequenced, as all of the isolated RNA had been reverse transcribed. The assay was immunoSEQ multiplex PCR, and TCRdb's table has in-frame clones only and misses some. The sample includes 130,000 or so clones, roughly 17% seen only once; the top ten take 2% to 3%. Their specific antigens are unknown. Sequencing was performed on central memory CD4+ T cells from blood. These receptor sequences come from a man aged 18-30 years with type 1 diabetes.

This clone was seen a few times. CDR3 sequence (DNA): TGTGCCAGCGCTCAACAGGGCGGCACAGATACGCAGTATTTT. Protein sequence: CASAQQGGTDTQYF. This sequence joins TRBV19 and TRBJ2-3; the D gene is possibly TRBD1 (6 bases). Germline CDR1 LNHDA, CDR2 SQIVND (reference sequence). The CDR3 extends over 14 amino acids. Trimming removed 9 bases at V and 1 base at J, with 14 bases between. The full variable domain, completed using reference TRBV19 and TRBJ2-3, is DGGITQSPKYLFRKEGQNVTLSCEQNLNHDAMYWYRQDPGQGLRLIYYSQIVNDFQKGDIAEGYSVSREKKESFPLTVTSAQKNPTAFYLCASAQQGGTDTQYFGPGTRLTVL.

The chain employs TRBV6-1 and TRBJ1-5; unclear D gene. CDR1 and CDR2 (germline): MNHNS, SASEGT. V was shortened by 7 bases and J by 2 bases, with 6 bases between the two germline ends. The length of the CDR3 is 12 residues. The CDR3 DNA reads as TGTGCCAGCAAAAGGGGCAATCAGCCCCAGCATTTT. Protein product: CASKRGNQPQHF.

The chain uses TRBV11-2 and TRBJ2-1; 7 bases agree with TRBD2. The germline V gene has CDR1 SGHAT and CDR2 FQNNGV. The CDR3 consists of 17 residues. V lost 1 base and J lost 3; bases outside the gene matches: 9. The CDR3 DNA reads TGTGCCAGCAGCTTAGGGTCCGGGAAGCGGGGCTACAATGAGCAGTTCTTC. Translation gives CASSLGSGKRGYNEQFF. The complete variable domain, with remaining parts taken from reference TRBV11-2 and TRBJ2-1, reads EAGVAQSPRYKIIEKRQSVAFWCNPISGHATLYWYQQILGQGPKLLIQFQNNGVVDDSQLPKDRFSAERLKGVDSTLKIQPAKLEDSAVYLCASSLGSGKRGYNEQFFGPGTRLTVL.

This clone has a count of ten or more. The chain links TRBV2 to TRBJ1-1, with TRBD1 as a possible D gene (6 bases). From germline, CDR1 is SNHLY and CDR2 FYNNEI. Between the trimmed V and J ends, which lost 7 bases and 4 bases, there was a span of 13 bases. The CDR3 is 13 amino acids. The CDR3 sequence: CASTQGSGTEAFF. CDR3 bases: TGTGCCAGCACCCAGGGGAGTGGCACTGAAGCTTTCTTT.

CDR3 residues: CASSPPMGANTEAFF. Written as DNA, the CDR3 is TGTGCCAGCTCACCACCGATGGGAGCAAACACTGAAGCTTTCTTT. The chain carries TRBV18 and TRBJ1-1; no definite D call. V shed 0 bases and J shed 2 bases, with 10 bases lying between them. This CDR3 region has 15 residues. Germline V gene sequence: CDR1 KGHSH, CDR2 LQKENI.

This clone has more than one count but fewer than ten. The J gene is TRBJ2-3, the V gene TRBV7-2, with D possibly matching TRBD2 (6 bases). The germline V and J ends were trimmed by 4 bases and 6 bases, with 11 bases remaining between them. CDR3 length: 13 amino acids. CDR1 and CDR2 (germline): SGHTA, FQGNSA. The CDR3 coding sequence is TGTGCCAGCAGCTGGGGGGATAGGGATACGCAGTATTTT. Protein: CASSWGDRDTQYF.

In this sample, this clone turned up a few times. This chain links TRBV10-2 with TRBJ1-5; maybe TRBD1 (6 bases). The CDR3 consists of 12 residues. V lost 6 bases and J 9 bases, leaving 12 bases between the germline ends. CDR1 and CDR2 from the germline V gene are WSHSY and SAAADI. CDR3 bases: TGCGCCAGCAGACAGGGTGGGATGCCCCAGCATTTT. Protein: CASRQGGMPQHF.

The gene calls are TRBV7-2 and TRBJ2-2, with unresolved D. The V and J ends lost 2 bases and 1 base respectively, with 5 bases between them. The CDR3 is made up of 14 amino acids. Germline V CDR1 and CDR2: SGHTA, FQGNSA. The CDR3 bases are TGTGCCAGCAGCTTATTAGTGAACACCGGGGAGCTGTTTTTT. Its protein product is CASSLLVNTGELFF.

This chain joins TRBV13 and TRBJ2-7; the D call may be TRBD1 or TRBD2 (6 bases each). V lost 4 bases to trimming and J lost 2 bases, with 15 bases between them. The length of the CDR3 is 15 residues. Germline CDR1 and CDR2: PRHDT and FYEKMQ (reference sequence). CDR3 protein: CASSSGVGGPYEQYF. The CDR3 DNA reads as TGTGCCAGCAGCTCAGGGGTGGGAGGTCCCTACGAGCAGTACTTC.

This clone came up a few times. This chain connects TRBV30 to TRBJ2-1; the D gene is possibly TRBD1 (6 bases). The CDR3 is made up of 14 amino acids. The germline V and J ends were trimmed by 1 base and 3 bases, with 10 bases remaining between them. CDR1 GTSNPN and CDR2 SVGIG come from the germline V gene (reference sequence). The CDR3 protein is CAWSAGVGYNEQFF. The CDR3 region has the DNA TGTGCCTGGAGTGCAGGGGTTGGCTACAATGAGCAGTTCTTC.

This clone turned up a few times. The rearrangement links TRBV9 to TRBJ2-5; 14 nucleotides align to TRBD2. Germline loops: CDR1 SGDLS, CDR2 YYNGEE. V shed 2 bases and J 5 bases; nucleotides not matched to a gene: 8. The CDR3 is 17 residues long. The DNA of the CDR3 is TGTGCCAGCAGCGTCGGGACTAGCGGGGGCCGAGGGGAGACCCAGTACTTC. This gives the protein CASSVGTSGGRGETQYF. The complete variable domain, with remaining parts taken from reference TRBV9 and TRBJ2-5, reads DSGVTQTPKHLITATGQRVTLRCSPRSGDLSVYWYQQSLDQGLQFLIQYYNGEERAKGNILERFSAQQFPDLHSELNLSSLELGDSALYFCASSVGTSGGRGETQYFGPGTRLLVL.

This clone was observed a handful of times. Germline and junction disagree at one end, which may indicate a read error. The chain employs TRBV7-7 and TRBJ2-3, with D hard to call. The CDR3 has 16 residues. CDR1 is SSHAT, CDR2 FNYEAQ, per germline (reference sequence). Written as DNA, the CDR3 is TGTGCTAGCAGTCCCGACCGGGTCACCGGGCAATATACGCAGTATTTT. Translation: CASSPDRVTGQYTQYF.

This clone was observed at least ten times. The chain is built from TRBV29-1 and TRBJ1-2, with D unresolved. Trimming shortened V by 2 bases and J by 6 bases, and 13 bases separated the two germline ends. Germline lookup yields CDR1 SQVTM and CDR2 ANQGSEA. The CDR3 loop spans 13 amino acids. The CDR3: CSVEQERANGYTF. In DNA form, the CDR3 reads TGCAGCGTTGAACAGGAAAGGGCGAATGGCTACACCTTC.

This clone occurred once. As DNA, the CDR3 is TGCGCCAGCCGAGTCCAGGGGGCGCAAGATGGCTACACCTTC. Its translation: CASRVQGAQDGYTF. This sequence joins TRBV5-1 and TRBJ1-2, with TRBD1 matching over 8 bases. Trimming took 7 bases from V and 6 from J; bases not matched to a gene: 11. This CDR3 comprises 14 residues. Germline V gene sequence: CDR1 SGHRS, CDR2 YFSETQ.

There are a few counts of this clone. This chain's CDR3 is CAIRDDTYEQYF. In DNA, the CDR3 is TGTGCCATCAGGGATGATACCTACGAGCAGTACTTC. The chain uses TRBV10-3 and TRBJ2-7; unclear D gene. The CDR3 spans 12 residues. Germline V CDR1 and CDR2: ENHRY, SYGVKD. V was cut by 6 bases and J by 2 bases, with 8 bases left in between.

This clone has just a few counts. J is TRBJ1-4 and V is TRBV6-5; 9 nucleotides agree with TRBD1. Germline CDR1 MNHEY, CDR2 SVGAGI. The CDR3 sequence is 13 residues long. V lost 3 bases to trimming and J lost 8 bases; unmatched junction nucleotides: 1. The CDR3 loop reads CASSYGTGEKLFF. The DNA for the CDR3 is TGTGCCAGCAGTTATGGGACAGGGGAAAAACTGTTTTTT.

Only a few counts were recorded for this clone. The rearrangement uses TRBV2 and TRBJ2-2, with D possibly matching TRBD2 (5 bases). CDR3 length equals 13 residues. V dropped 8 bases and J dropped 2 bases, with 9 bases sitting between them. The germline gives CDR1 SNHLY, CDR2 FYNNEI. The CDR3 loop is CASGAENTGELFF. The DNA for the CDR3 is TGTGCCAGCGGAGCGGAAAACACCGGGGAGCTGTTTTTT.

This chain links TRBV7-9 with TRBJ2-7; D tentatively reads TRBD1 or TRBD2 (6 bases each). V was shortened by 5 bases and J by 2 bases, with 16 bases between the two germline ends. This CDR3 contains 15 residues. Germline V CDR1 and CDR2: SEHNR, FQNEAQ (reference sequence). CDR3 sequence: CASSQRGRNPYEQYF. The CDR3 DNA reads as TGTGCCAGCAGCCAGAGGGGGAGGAACCCCTACGAGCAGTACTTC.

In its sample, this clone was seen many times. V gene TRBV7-9 combines with J gene TRBJ2-3; maybe TRBD1 (7 bases). Trimming shortened V by 5 bases and J by 3 bases, and 15 bases separated the two germline ends. Germline V gene data show CDR1 as SEHNR and CDR2 as FQNEAQ (reference sequence). This CDR3 is 15 amino acids long. The CDR3 reads CASSRGTVFTDTQYF. In nucleotides, the CDR3 is TGTGCCAGCAGCCGCGGGACAGTGTTTACAGATACGCAGTATTTT.

The chain couples TRBV30 to TRBJ2-5; no clear D gene. Germline assignment: CDR1 GTSNPN and CDR2 SVGIG (reference sequence). V lost 3 bases, J lost 6 bases, and 17 bases lay in between. There are 14 residues in the CDR3. The CDR3 region has the DNA TGTGCCTGGAGCGGACCCAATATCCTTCAGACCCAGTACTTC. Its protein product is CAWSGPNILQTQYF.

The rearrangement joins TRBV14 to TRBJ2-7, with D unresolved. CDR3 length equals 11 residues. The germline gives CDR1 SGHDN, CDR2 FVKESK. Deletions cut 1 base from V and 7 bases from J, with 5 bases between. The CDR3 coding sequence is TGTGCCAGCAGCCAAGCCACTGAGCAGTACTTC. This sequence encodes CASSQATEQYF.

The chain employs TRBV28 and TRBJ1-5; unclear D gene. This CDR3 region has 15 residues. Germline assignment: CDR1 MDHEN and CDR2 SYDVKM. The V gene lost 0 bases and the J gene lost 6 bases, with 12 bases spanning the gap. CDR3 nucleotide sequence: TGTGCCAGCAGTTTATGGGGCAGTCTAGGTCAGCCCCAGCATTTT. The encoded protein is CASSLWGSLGQPQHF.

The chain employs TRBV28 and TRBJ1-2; a weak D match, TRBD1 (6 bases). The germline V and J ends were trimmed by 5 bases and 6 bases, with 16 bases remaining between them. This CDR3 is 14 amino acids long. Germline CDR1 MDHEN, CDR2 SYDVKM. The CDR3 DNA reads TGTGCCAGCAGTCCACTTGTGGGGGGGCATGGCTACACCTTC. It yields the protein CASSPLVGGHGYTF.

This clone showed up many times. This chain connects TRBV29-1 to TRBJ2-7; either TRBD1 or TRBD2 may supply D (5 bases each). Trimming left V 5 bases short and J 6 bases short, with 26 bases between. Germline CDR1 SQVTM, CDR2 ANQGSEA. The CDR3 covers 16 residues. In DNA, the CDR3 is TGCAGCGTTACAGACTTCGGCCGGGACCTCCGTGTCGAGCAGTACTTC. It is translated as CSVTDFGRDLRVEQYF.

This chain connects TRBV30 to TRBJ2-1; TRBD2 agrees at 10 bases. This CDR3 is built from 14 residues. The germline gives CDR1 GTSNPN, CDR2 SVGIG (reference sequence). J was trimmed by 7 bases and V by 5 bases; bases with no gene match: 8. CDR3 coding DNA: TGTGCCTGGGGAGGACTAGCGGTGGGGAATGAGCAGTTCTTC. Translated, it gives CAWGGLAVGNEQFF.